This TCR beta chain stems from a study of T cell changes during pregnancy in multiple sclerosis. Sequencing used immunoSEQ multiplex PCR; TCRdb keeps in-frame clones, though not all of them. The table has tens of thousands of clones, around 89% seen once; the top ten hold approximately 0.5%. CDR1 and CDR2 from the germline V gene are KGHSH and LQKENI. The germline V and J ends were trimmed by 5 bases and 0 bases, with 11 bases remaining between them. The CDR3 has 14 amino acids. Specimen: CD4+ T cells from peripheral blood mononuclear cells, collected in the second trimester of pregnancy. This sequence originates from a female donor with multiple sclerosis, enrolled in a pregnancy study. The chain uses TRBV18 and TRBJ2-7; TRBD1 might be the D (6 bases). The CDR3 nucleotides are TGTGCCAGCTCATTGGACAGCTTCTCCTACGAGCAGTACTTC. Encoded protein: CASSLDSFSYEQYF.